This is a list of T cell receptor beta chains from one sample in a study of shared T cell receptors in the human thymus. The table came from immunoSEQ multiplex PCR; TCRdb's copy has only in-frame clones and leaves some out. The repertoire holds hundreds of thousands of clones, with approximately 80% as singletons. In addition, the sample was reused for a study of human thymus T cells.

Sequencing was done on a sample of thymocytes. These receptors were collected from a boy under two years old with a congenital heart defect. CDR3s include the opening cysteine and the closing phenylalanine or tryptophan. Fields, in order: V gene, J gene, clone size, D gene, CDR3 protein, CDR3 DNA. D genes are given only for firm matches. Clone size appears in some rows only: once, few, many, or a class for an expanded clone.

v_call: TRBV27
j_call: TRBJ1-5
clone_size: -
d_call: -
cdr3_aa: CASSHNQPQHF
cdr3_nt: TGTGCCAGCAGCCACAATCAGCCCCAGCATTTT

v_call: TRBV2
j_call: TRBJ2-5
clone_size: -
d_call: TRBD1
cdr3_aa: CASSCAGTGGSREQETQYF
cdr3_nt: TGTGCCAGCAGTTGCGCCGGGACAGGGGGAAGTAGGGAGCAAGAGACCCAGTACTTC

v_call: TRBV15
j_call: TRBJ2-1
clone_size: -
d_call: -
cdr3_aa: CATSREGSRLNEQFF
cdr3_nt: TGTGCCACCAGCAGAGAAGGATCGAGGCTGAATGAGCAGTTCTTC

v_call: TRBV7-9
j_call: TRBJ2-1
clone_size: -
d_call: TRBD2
cdr3_aa: CASSLFASGSINEQFF
cdr3_nt: TGTGCCAGCAGCTTATTCGCTAGCGGGAGTATAAATGAGCAGTTCTTC

v_call: TRBV7-3
j_call: TRBJ1-1
clone_size: -
d_call: TRBD1
cdr3_aa: CASSSLRQGHGDTEAFF
cdr3_nt: TGTGCCAGCAGCTCCCTTAGACAGGGGCATGGGGACACTGAAGCTTTCTTT

v_call: TRBV2
j_call: TRBJ2-1
clone_size: -
d_call: -
cdr3_aa: CASSLSRHDGNQYNEQFF
cdr3_nt: TGTGCCAGCAGTCTCTCCCGACACGACGGGAACCAGTACAATGAGCAGTTCTTC

v_call: TRBV7-2
j_call: TRBJ2-3
clone_size: -
d_call: -
cdr3_aa: CASSLSGDTQYF
cdr3_nt: TGTGCCAGCAGCTTATCAGGAGATACGCAGTATTTT

v_call: TRBV5-6
j_call: TRBJ2-1
clone_size: few
d_call: -
cdr3_aa: CASSFQGDNEQFF
cdr3_nt: TGTGCCAGCAGCTTCCAGGGTGACAATGAGCAGTTCTTC

v_call: TRBV10-2
j_call: TRBJ1-1
clone_size: -
d_call: -
cdr3_aa: CASSFHRNTEAFF
cdr3_nt: TGCGCCAGCAGTTTTCATAGGAACACTGAAGCTTTCTTT

v_call: TRBV27
j_call: TRBJ2-7
clone_size: -
d_call: -
cdr3_aa: CASSSKAPTSASLHEQYF
cdr3_nt: TGTGCCAGCAGTTCTAAGGCCCCTACTAGTGCGAGTCTCCACGAGCAGTACTTC

v_call: TRBV4-3
j_call: TRBJ2-3
clone_size: -
d_call: TRBD2
cdr3_aa: CASSQDTLAGYQTSTDTQYF
cdr3_nt: TGCGCCAGCAGCCAAGATACACTAGCGGGTTACCAGACTAGCACAGATACGCAGTATTTT

v_call: TRBV14
j_call: TRBJ2-7
clone_size: few
d_call: -
cdr3_aa: CASSQDNGSPIADEQYF
cdr3_nt: TGTGCCAGCAGCCAAGACAATGGTAGCCCCATCGCAGACGAGCAGTACTTC

v_call: TRBV5-6
j_call: TRBJ2-5
clone_size: -
d_call: -
cdr3_aa: CASSLSTGETQYF
cdr3_nt: TGTGCCAGCAGCTTGTCGACGGGAGAGACCCAGTACTTC

v_call: TRBV19
j_call: TRBJ2-2
clone_size: -
d_call: TRBD1
cdr3_aa: CASSIKCRGQGVPGELFF
cdr3_nt: TGTGCCAGTAGTATAAAGTGTAGGGGACAGGGAGTGCCCGGGGAGCTGTTTTTT

v_call: TRBV6-4
j_call: TRBJ2-1
clone_size: -
d_call: TRBD2
cdr3_aa: CASSPGTSGSLSQFF
cdr3_nt: TGTGCCAGCAGTCCCGGGACTAGCGGGAGCTTGTCACAGTTCTTC

v_call: TRBV7-2
j_call: TRBJ2-7
clone_size: -
d_call: TRBD2
cdr3_aa: CASSPRLAEGSYEQYF
cdr3_nt: TGTGCCAGCAGCCCCCGACTAGCGGAGGGCTCCTACGAGCAGTACTTC

v_call: TRBV15
j_call: TRBJ2-3
clone_size: -
d_call: -
cdr3_aa: CATSRDRRDTQYF
cdr3_nt: TGTGCCACCAGCAGAGATCGGCGGGATACGCAGTATTTT

v_call: TRBV10-3
j_call: TRBJ1-5
clone_size: -
d_call: -
cdr3_aa: CAISGGGVGNQPQHF
cdr3_nt: TGTGCCATCAGTGGTGGGGGGGTCGGCAATCAGCCCCAGCATTTT

v_call: TRBV6-1
j_call: TRBJ2-1
clone_size: -
d_call: TRBD1
cdr3_aa: CASRSPGQGVNEQFF
cdr3_nt: TGTGCCAGCAGAAGCCCGGGACAGGGGGTCAATGAGCAGTTCTTC

v_call: TRBV7-6
j_call: TRBJ2-1
clone_size: -
d_call: TRBD2
cdr3_aa: CASSGQGTRDHNEQFF
cdr3_nt: TGTGCCAGCAGCGGCCAAGGGACTAGGGATCACAATGAGCAGTTCTTC

v_call: TRBV15
j_call: TRBJ2-7
clone_size: -
d_call: -
cdr3_aa: CATSRVGKLYEQYF
cdr3_nt: TGTGCCACCAGCAGAGTGGGCAAGCTCTACGAGCAGTACTTC

v_call: TRBV7-8
j_call: TRBJ1-2
clone_size: -
d_call: TRBD1
cdr3_aa: CASSLDREDGYTF
cdr3_nt: TGTGCCAGCAGTCTTGACAGGGAAGATGGCTACACCTTC

v_call: TRBV4-3
j_call: TRBJ2-1
clone_size: -
d_call: TRBD1
cdr3_aa: CASSQDWSGQGVNNEQFF
cdr3_nt: TGCGCCAGCAGCCAAGATTGGTCCGGACAGGGAGTCAACAATGAGCAGTTCTTC

v_call: TRBV11-2
j_call: TRBJ2-1
clone_size: -
d_call: TRBD2
cdr3_aa: CASSPRLAGASSYNEQFF
cdr3_nt: TGTGCCAGCAGCCCCCGCCTAGCGGGGGCTAGCTCCTACAATGAGCAGTTCTTC

v_call: TRBV9
j_call: TRBJ2-5
clone_size: -
d_call: -
cdr3_aa: CASSPRCEGRETQYF
cdr3_nt: TGTGCCAGCAGCCCTCGGTGTGAAGGGAGAGAGACCCAGTACTTC

v_call: TRBV7-9
j_call: TRBJ2-2
clone_size: -
d_call: TRBD1
cdr3_aa: CASSLAWGQGTAGELFF
cdr3_nt: TGTGCCAGCAGCTTAGCGTGGGGACAGGGAACTGCCGGGGAGCTGTTTTTT

v_call: TRBV7-9
j_call: TRBJ2-7
clone_size: -
d_call: -
cdr3_aa: CASSQGVTYEQYF
cdr3_nt: TGTGCCAGCAGCCAGGGTGTGACCTACGAGCAGTACTTC

v_call: TRBV27
j_call: TRBJ1-2
clone_size: -
d_call: TRBD1
cdr3_aa: CASSLSKVEGAGYGYTF
cdr3_nt: TGTGCCAGCAGTTTATCGAAAGTAGAGGGGGCAGGCTATGGCTACACCTTC

v_call: TRBV29-1
j_call: TRBJ2-5
clone_size: -
d_call: -
cdr3_aa: CSVERRWAQETQYF
cdr3_nt: TGCAGCGTTGAGCGGAGGTGGGCCCAAGAGACCCAGTACTTC

v_call: TRBV30
j_call: TRBJ2-3
clone_size: -
d_call: TRBD2
cdr3_aa: CAWSVPQTSGSTDTQYF
cdr3_nt: TGTGCCTGGAGTGTACCCCAGACTAGCGGGAGCACAGATACGCAGTATTTT

v_call: TRBV28
j_call: TRBJ2-6
clone_size: -
d_call: -
cdr3_aa: CASSSGSFSGANVLTF
cdr3_nt: TGTGCCAGCAGTTCCGGTTCTTTTTCTGGGGCCAACGTCCTGACTTTC

v_call: TRBV19
j_call: TRBJ2-7
clone_size: -
d_call: -
cdr3_aa: CASSVAALSYEQYF
cdr3_nt: TGTGCCAGTAGCGTAGCGGCACTTTCCTACGAGCAGTACTTC

v_call: TRBV4-3
j_call: TRBJ1-5
clone_size: few
d_call: -
cdr3_aa: CASSQDSGSNQPQHF
cdr3_nt: TGCGCCAGCAGCCAAGATTCGGGGAGCAATCAGCCCCAGCATTTT

v_call: TRBV6-1
j_call: TRBJ2-7
clone_size: -
d_call: TRBD1
cdr3_aa: CASSEGQGGNEQYF
cdr3_nt: TGTGCCAGCAGTGAGGGACAGGGAGGTAACGAGCAGTACTTC

v_call: TRBV29-1
j_call: TRBJ2-1
clone_size: -
d_call: TRBD2
cdr3_aa: CSVESPERLAGINEQFF
cdr3_nt: TGCAGCGTTGAATCGCCGGAGAGACTAGCGGGTATAAATGAGCAGTTCTTC

v_call: TRBV6-5
j_call: TRBJ2-1
clone_size: -
d_call: TRBD1
cdr3_aa: CASSYSGTGGMNEQFF
cdr3_nt: TGTGCCAGCAGTTACTCGGGGACAGGGGGCATGAATGAGCAGTTCTTC

v_call: TRBV5-1
j_call: TRBJ1-4
clone_size: -
d_call: -
cdr3_aa: CASSLVPGTTGDEKLFF
cdr3_nt: TGCGCCAGCAGCTTGGTACCCGGCACAACGGGTGATGAAAAACTGTTTTTT

v_call: TRBV6-5
j_call: TRBJ1-2
clone_size: -
d_call: TRBD1
cdr3_aa: CASSYSTGVGYTF
cdr3_nt: TGTGCCAGCAGTTACTCCACAGGGGTTGGCTACACCTTC

v_call: TRBV20-1
j_call: TRBJ2-5
clone_size: -
d_call: -
cdr3_aa: CSGAEQETQYF
cdr3_nt: TGCAGTGGAGCGGAGCAAGAGACCCAGTACTTC

v_call: TRBV7-8
j_call: TRBJ2-1
clone_size: -
d_call: -
cdr3_aa: CASSLVSNEQFF
cdr3_nt: TGTGCCAGCAGCTTGGTCAGTAATGAGCAGTTCTTC

v_call: TRBV30
j_call: TRBJ2-3
clone_size: -
d_call: -
cdr3_aa: CAWSQRGRTDTQYF
cdr3_nt: TGTGCCTGGAGTCAGAGAGGGCGCACAGATACGCAGTATTTT

v_call: TRBV19
j_call: TRBJ2-3
clone_size: -
d_call: TRBD2
cdr3_aa: CASSTSGRGTDTQYF
cdr3_nt: TGTGCCAGTAGTACAAGCGGGAGGGGCACAGATACGCAGTATTTT